This is a list of T cell receptor beta chains from one sample in a study of cytomegalovirus exposure and HLA in healthy donors. Method: immunoSEQ multiplex PCR; TCRdb's copy keeps in-frame clones and lacks some. The data show about 240,000 clones, more than 75% seen once. Material: PBMCs. The receptors were gathered from a man between 18 and 29 years old in good health and CMV-seronegative. Each CDR3 is given with its conserved first and last residue. The D gene is left open where the match is weak. Size is stated for part of the rows, as once, few or many counts, or as a class when the clone is expanded.

size	V	J	D	DNA	CDR3
NA	TRBV6-6	TRBJ2-5	TRBD2	TGTGCCAGCAGTTATGTGGTAGCGGGTACCCAAGAGACCCAGTACTTC	CASSYVVAGTQETQYF
NA	TRBV30	TRBJ2-7	TRBD2	TGTGCCTGGAGTGTTAGCGGGGAGGCCAAGCAGTACTTC	CAWSVSGEAKQYF
NA	TRBV4-3	TRBJ2-7	TRBD1	TGCGCCAGCAGCCAGGACCGACAGGGGTTCTACGAGCAGTACTTC	CASSQDRQGFYEQYF
NA	TRBV10-3	TRBJ1-4	NA	TGTGCCACCGAACCGGGAGAGGGGAATGAAAAACTGTTTTTT	CATEPGEGNEKLFF
few	TRBV6-1	TRBJ1-4	NA	TGTGCCAGCAGTGGGGGGACACGCAGTGAAAAACTGTTTTTT	CASSGGTRSEKLFF
NA	TRBV5-4	TRBJ2-1	NA	TGTGCCAGCAGGAGCCCAGGGAACGAGTGGGGTGAGCAGTTCTTC	CASRSPGNEWGEQFF
NA	TRBV9	TRBJ2-5	TRBD2	TGTGCCAGCAGCTCCCGGGACTATGAGACCCAGTACTTC	CASSSRDYETQYF
NA	TRBV7-2	TRBJ2-7	TRBD2	TGTGCCAGCAGCTTATCTGGCCGGGGGGGACTAGCGCCTAGGCTCGAGCAGTACTTC	CASSLSGRGGLAPRLEQYF
NA	TRBV18	TRBJ2-1	TRBD2	TGTGCCAGCTCACCACGCCTGCTAGCGGTCAATGAGCAGTTCTTC	CASSPRLLAVNEQFF
NA	TRBV4-3	TRBJ2-1	TRBD2	TGCGCCAGCAGCCACGAACCTATCCTAGCGGGACCTGGGGATGAGCAGTTCTTC	CASSHEPILAGPGDEQFF
NA	TRBV4-1	TRBJ1-6	TRBD1	TGCGCCAGCAGCCAAGATGGGTCAGGGGGCGTATCACCCCTCCACTTT	CASSQDGSGGVSPLHF
NA	TRBV13	TRBJ1-6	NA	TGTGCCAGCAGCTTAGTCCCGGGGGATGGTTCACCCCTCCACTTT	CASSLVPGDGSPLHF
once	TRBV12-5	TRBJ1-3	NA	TGTGCTAGTGGTTTGAACAAGGGGATGAAGGTGTCCGGAAACACCATATATTTT	CASGLNKGMKVSGNTIYF
NA	TRBV4-3	TRBJ1-4	TRBD1	TGCGCCAGCAGCCAAGAGCGCGGACAGGGGGCGGCTAATGAAAAACTGTTTTTT	CASSQERGQGAANEKLFF
NA	TRBV4-1	TRBJ1-5	NA	TGCGCCAGCAGCCAAGTCATCCGGGTCCTACAGCCCCAGCATTTT	CASSQVIRVLQPQHF
NA	TRBV28	TRBJ1-5	NA	TGTGCCAGCAGTTTATATCGGGGGTCGGGCAATCAGCCCCAGCATTTT	CASSLYRGSGNQPQHF
NA	TRBV19	TRBJ1-5	TRBD1	TGTGCCAGTACCCAGGGGACAGGGGTTCGCCAGCCCCAGCATTTT	CASTQGTGVRQPQHF
once	TRBV28	TRBJ2-7	NA	TGTGCCAGCAGAACAGGGTTGTGGATGTACTTC	CASRTGLWMYF
NA	TRBV4-1	TRBJ1-5	NA	TGCGCCAGCAGCCAAGAAGGATCGGGATCCAATCAGCCCCAGCATTTT	CASSQEGSGSNQPQHF
few	TRBV28	TRBJ2-5	NA	TGTGCCAGCAGATATCGAGAGACCCAGTACTTC	CASRYRETQYF
NA	TRBV14	TRBJ2-7	TRBD2	TGTGCCAGCAGCCAACTAGCGGGAGGGGGGCAGTACTTC	CASSQLAGGGQYF
once	TRBV27	TRBJ1-2	TRBD1	TGTGCCAGCAGTTCATGGCGACAGGGGGCGGATGGCTACACCTTC	CASSSWRQGADGYTF
NA	TRBV28	TRBJ1-1	NA	TGTGCCAGCAGTTTAACAGTGAACACTGAAGCTTTCTTT	CASSLTVNTEAFF
NA	TRBV28	TRBJ1-6	TRBD1	TGTGCCAGCAGTTTATTCGTGACAGGGATAACTAATTCACCCCTCCACTTT	CASSLFVTGITNSPLHF
NA	TRBV30	TRBJ2-3	TRBD2	TGTGCCTGGATGTCGGGGCGGGGGACAGATACGCAGTATTTT	CAWMSGRGTDTQYF
NA	TRBV2	TRBJ1-5	NA	TGTGCCAGCAATCGCCGAGGGGGTCAGCCCCAGCATTTT	CASNRRGGQPQHF
NA	TRBV13	TRBJ1-4	NA	TGTGCCAGCAGCTTCTACGGGAATGAAAAACTGTTTTTT	CASSFYGNEKLFF
NA	TRBV27	TRBJ2-1	TRBD2	TGTGCCAGCAGTTTAAGGGTCGGGACTAGTATTAGCGATGAGCAGTTCTTC	CASSLRVGTSISDEQFF
NA	TRBV21-1	TRBJ2-1	NA	TGTGCCAGCAGCACGCTAGCGGGAGGGCCTGAGCAGTTCTTC	CASSTLAGGPEQFF
NA	TRBV5-1	TRBJ1-5	NA	TGCGCCAGCAGCTTGGACGGGTATAGCAATCAGCCCCAGCATTTT	CASSLDGYSNQPQHF
few	TRBV2	TRBJ1-3	TRBD1	TGTGCCAGCAGCGGGGACAGGGGGAGTTGGGACACCATATATTTT	CASSGDRGSWDTIYF
NA	TRBV5-1	TRBJ2-2	NA	TGCGCCAGCAGCCCGGAGGGAAATACCGGGGAGCTGTTTTTT	CASSPEGNTGELFF
once	TRBV9	TRBJ2-7	TRBD1	TGTGCCAGCAGCAACCGGGACAGCTACGAGCAGTACTTC	CASSNRDSYEQYF
NA	TRBV4-3	TRBJ1-1	TRBD1	TGCGCCAGCAGCCAAGATGCCGGGACAGGGGTTACTGAAGCTTTCTTT	CASSQDAGTGVTEAFF
once	TRBV7-2	TRBJ2-1	TRBD1	TGTGCCAGCAGCCCCGGGACAGCCTCCTACAATGAGCAGTTCTTC	CASSPGTASYNEQFF
once	TRBV4-3	TRBJ2-7	NA	TGCGCCAGCAGCCAAGGCAGACTGGGTACCTACGAGCAGTACTTC	CASSQGRLGTYEQYF
NA	TRBV18	TRBJ2-1	TRBD2	TGTGCCAGCTCACCCAGTCTAGCGGATGAGCAGTTCTTC	CASSPSLADEQFF
once	TRBV28	TRBJ1-1	NA	TGTGCCAGCAGTTTGGGGGAGGAGAGTACCACTGAAGCTTTCTTT	CASSLGEESTTEAFF
NA	TRBV19	TRBJ1-1	NA	TGTGCCAGTAGTGCCCTGACCCTGTTAGGAGGTGAAGCTTTCTTT	CASSALTLLGGEAFF
NA	TRBV2	TRBJ2-1	TRBD2	TGTGCCAGCAGCCGGGACGGGGGGATCAATGAGCAGTTCTTC	CASSRDGGINEQFF
NA	TRBV29-1	TRBJ2-4	NA	TGCAGCGTCCCGGCAGGGAACAACATTCAGTACTTC	CSVPAGNNIQYF
once	TRBV28	TRBJ1-6	TRBD1	TGTGCCAGCAGCAGAATAGGGACAGCGTATAATTCACCCCTCCACTTT	CASSRIGTAYNSPLHF
NA	TRBV5-1	TRBJ1-1	NA	TGCGCCAGCAGCTTGGAGGGGGTAGTTACTGAAGCTTTCTTT	CASSLEGVVTEAFF
NA	TRBV5-1	TRBJ2-1	TRBD2	TGCGCCAGCAGAAGCTTCGCTAGCGGGCAAGCCAGTCAGTTCAATGAGCAGTTCTTC	CASRSFASGQASQFNEQFF
NA	TRBV28	TRBJ2-6	NA	TGTGCCAGCAGTTTATGGGACACCTCGGCGGCGGGGGCCAACGTCCTGACTTTC	CASSLWDTSAAGANVLTF
NA	TRBV28	TRBJ1-5	NA	TGTGCCAGCATTCCAAACCCCCGGGACAAACTCCTCCGCAAGAATCAGCCCCAGCATTTT	CASIPNPRDKLLRKNQPQHF
NA	TRBV15	TRBJ2-7	TRBD1	TGTGCCACCAGCCACCGGACAGGGGGGAATCCACAGTACTTC	CATSHRTGGNPQYF
NA	TRBV5-1	TRBJ1-2	TRBD1	TGCGCCAGCACCTTAAGCTGGGACAGTAACTATGGCTACACCTTC	CASTLSWDSNYGYTF
NA	TRBV4-3	TRBJ1-3	NA	TGCGCCAGCAGCCAAGGCGTGGGGGGCTCTGGAAACACCATATATTTT	CASSQGVGGSGNTIYF
NA	TRBV11-3	TRBJ2-1	TRBD1	TGTGCCAGCAGCTTAGGGTCTAAACAGGGGGCTTGGGAGCAGTTCTTC	CASSLGSKQGAWEQFF